In this sample, the clone carrying this TCR beta chain turned up a few times. The antigen remains unidentified. The data originate from a study of T-cell memory formation after mild COVID-19. Across the study: Largely donor-specific TCR clusters were found. Whole-study findings and limits: A subset of responding clones appeared in pre-infection memory, suggesting cross-reactive memory joined. Clones contracting across day 15 to 85 had a balanced CD4/CD8 profile; later expanding clones leaned CD4+.

From 5'RACE with constant-segment primers came TCR alpha and TCR beta cDNA libraries that carried sample barcodes and UMIs. Via MiXCR, TCRdb re-called the 5' RACE reads, giving one row per CDR3 protein. The repertoire has about 400,000 distinct CDR3 sequences, around 24% of them found once; the top ten carry roughly 8.7%. The CDR3 loop spans 14 amino acids. Germline V gives CDR1 MNHNY, CDR2 SVGAGI (reference sequence). The germline V and J ends were trimmed by 2 bases and 2 bases, with 9 bases remaining between them. This chain connects TRBV6-6 to TRBJ2-5; D ambiguous. The sample was PBMCs or a T cell subset sorted from them (not recorded which). The receptor's source is an adult woman who had mild COVID-19 (a few samples of this study predate the infection). Cell type and time point are not known. The CDR3 loop is CASSYLEGQETQYF. Here the CDR3 DNA reads TGTGCCAGCAGTTACCTTGAAGGGCAAGAGACCCAGTACTTC.